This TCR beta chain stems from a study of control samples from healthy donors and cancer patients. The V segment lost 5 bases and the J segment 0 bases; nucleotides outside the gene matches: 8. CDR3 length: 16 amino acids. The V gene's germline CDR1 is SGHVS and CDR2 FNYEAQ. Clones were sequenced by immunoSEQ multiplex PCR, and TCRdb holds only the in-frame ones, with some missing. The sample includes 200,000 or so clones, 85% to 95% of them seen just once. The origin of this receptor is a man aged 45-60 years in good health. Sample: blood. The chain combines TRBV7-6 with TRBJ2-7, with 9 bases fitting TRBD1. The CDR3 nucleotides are TGTGCCAGCAGCCCAACAGGGGGCGCTGGCTCCTACGAGCAGTACTTC. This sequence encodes CASSPTGGAGSYEQYF.